A single sample gave rise to the 21 T cell receptor beta chains below, sequenced in a study of blood T cell repertoires in COVID-19 (dated by TCRdb to the early 2020s). Libraries were made using the immunoSEQ multiplex PCR assay. TCRdb obtained this table from immuneACCESS and retained in-frame rearrangements with V and J assigned. These tables miss some clones; where compared with another copy, unresolved V genes account for less than half of the shortfall, and the remainder is unexplained. The sample table contains around 100,000 clones; only one count was recorded for approximately 90% of them. The top ten clones comprise about 2.2% of the sample. The source material was peripheral blood. All receptors come from a man aged 45 to 65 with active COVID-19.

Details on this clone: The same CDR3 also results from other DNA sequences found in this sample. This sequence joins TRBV25-1 and TRBJ1-2, with 9 bases fitting TRBD1. Germline assignment: CDR1 MGHDK and CDR2 SYGVNS. The junction had 4 bases not matched to a gene; V was cut back by 4 bases and J by 4 bases. The CDR3 totals 14 residues. For the CDR3, the DNA is TGTGCCAGCAGTGGCTTGGACAGGGGCTATGGCTACACCTTC. It specifies CASSGLDRGYGYTF.

The chain combines TRBV4-1 with TRBJ1-1; 10 bases fit TRBD1. Trimming took 2 bases from V and 9 from J; bases not matched to a gene: 6. The germline V gene has CDR1 MGHRA and CDR2 YSYEKL. The CDR3 runs to 14 residues. Here the CDR3 DNA reads TGCGCCAGCAGCCAACCTGACAGGGGGCACAAAGCTTTCTTT. Protein sequence: CASSQPDRGHKAFF.

The chain recombines TRBV7-9 with TRBJ1-1; D gene uncertain. From germline, CDR1 is SEHNR and CDR2 FQNEAQ (reference sequence). This CDR3 has 12 amino acids. The germline V and J ends were trimmed by 3 bases and 5 bases, with 7 bases remaining between them. This chain's CDR3 is CASSLAGTEAFF. CDR3 sequence (DNA): TGTGCCAGCAGCTTGGCGGGGACTGAAGCTTTCTTT.

This clone was observed a single time. This chain joins TRBV18 and TRBJ2-7; 9 bases map to TRBD2. Germline loops: CDR1 KGHSH, CDR2 LQKENI. V lost 5 bases and J lost 7; bases outside the gene matches: 9. The CDR3 is 14 amino acids. The CDR3 spells CASSASGDGGEQYF. CDR3 coding DNA: TGTGCCAGCTCAGCTAGCGGGGACGGGGGAGAGCAGTACTTC.

The rearrangement uses TRBV5-6 and TRBJ1-4, with 7 bases that match TRBD1. The CDR3 spans 16 residues. The germline CDR1 and CDR2 sequences are SGHDT and YYEEEE. The junction had 11 bases not matched to a gene; V was cut back by 4 bases and J by 5 bases. In DNA form, the CDR3 reads TGTGCCAGCAGCCTTGTTGGGACAGAAGCAAATGAAAAACTGTTTTTT. Its translation is CASSLVGTEANEKLFF.

This rearrangement joins TRBV7-2 to TRBJ1-2; 9 bases align to TRBD1. The CDR3 length is 15 residues. Looked up from germline, CDR1 is SGHTA and CDR2 is FQGNSA. V gave up 3 bases and J gave up 4 bases; unmatched junction bases: 6. CDR3 DNA: TGTGCCAGCAGCTTCGACAGGGGGAGCCGCTATGGCTACACCTTC. Its translation: CASSFDRGSRYGYTF.

With regard to this clone: Other DNA sequences of this sample code for an identical CDR3. The chain employs TRBV6-5 and TRBJ1-2; D not certain. Germline assignment: CDR1 MNHEY and CDR2 SVGAGI. CDR3 length: 12 residues. Between the trimmed V and J ends, which lost 0 bases and 6 bases, there was a span of 5 bases. The CDR3 sequence: CASSYSGDGYTF. CDR3 coding DNA: TGTGCCAGCAGTTACTCGGGCGATGGCTACACCTTC.

The V gene is TRBV11-3, the J gene TRBJ2-7; D uncertain. V lost 5 bases and J 3 bases, leaving 8 bases between the germline ends. This CDR3 comprises 12 residues. Germline CDR1 SGHNT, CDR2 YENEEA. Here the CDR3 reads CASSPGGYEQYV. The CDR3 DNA reads TGTGCCAGCAGCCCCGGTGGCTACGAGCAGTACGTC.

The chain couples TRBV15 to TRBJ1-5, with 9 bases identical to TRBD1. The CDR3 has 15 amino acids. Germline CDR1 and CDR2: LNHNV and YYDKDF (reference sequence). Trimming removed 2 bases from V and 11 bases from J; junction bases left unmatched: 10. The CDR3: CATSRPTRTGVAQHF. The CDR3 coding sequence is TGTGCCACCAGCAGACCGACTAGGACAGGGGTCGCCCAGCATTTT. The full variable domain, completed using reference TRBV15 and TRBJ1-5, is DAMVIQNPRYQVTQFGKPVTLSCSQTLNHNVMYWYQQKSSQAPKLLFHYYDKDFNNEADTPDNFQSRRPNTSFCFLDIRSPGLGDTAMYLCATSRPTRTGVAQHFGDGTRLSIL.

This clone appeared once. CDR3 region: CASSMRQGNYGYTF. The CDR3 bases are TGTGCCAGCAGCATGAGACAGGGGAACTATGGCTACACCTTC. The chain carries TRBV5-6 and TRBJ1-2; 8 nucleotides agree with TRBD1. V shed 4 bases and J 2 bases; nucleotides not matched to a gene: 4. Germline V gene lookup returns CDR1 SGHDT and CDR2 YYEEEE. The CDR3 is made up of 14 amino acids.

The rearrangement joins TRBV3-1 (or the pseudogene TRBV3-2) to TRBJ2-5, with 10 bases fitting TRBD2. CDR3 length equals 14 residues. J gave up 3 bases and V 9 bases, and 7 bases lay outside the gene matches. Germline lookup yields CDR1 LGHDT and CDR2 YNNKEL (reference sequence). CDR3 residues: CASGLAGAEETQYF. DNA for the CDR3: TGTGCCAGTGGGCTAGCGGGAGCCGAAGAGACCCAGTACTTC.

The chain employs TRBV9 and TRBJ1-5; TRBD1 aligns across 7 bases. The trim removed 4 bases at V and 2 bases at J, leaving 3 bases unmatched. This CDR3 has 14 amino acids. Germline CDR1 and CDR2: SGDLS and YYNGEE. CDR3 in amino acids: CASSLTGGNQPQHF. The DNA for the CDR3 is TGTGCCAGCAGCCTTACAGGGGGCAATCAGCCCCAGCATTTT.

This clone was recorded once. V and J are TRBV6-5 and TRBJ1-6; TRBD1 aligns across 7 bases. CDR3 length: 15 amino acids. Looked up from germline, CDR1 is MNHEY and CDR2 is SVGAGI. J was trimmed by 5 bases and V by 0 bases; bases with no gene match: 1. The CDR3 region has the DNA TGTGCCAGCAGTTACTCCGGGACAGATAATTCACCCCTCCACTTT. Translation gives CASSYSGTDNSPLHF.

The chain has TRBV9 and TRBJ1-2; D unclear. Germline V gene lookup returns CDR1 SGDLS and CDR2 YYNGEE. V gave up 4 bases and J gave up 4 bases, with 14 bases separating them. This CDR3 region has 14 residues. Written as DNA, the CDR3 is TGTGCCAGCAGCAGAGCCGGGTCGGGCTATGGCTACACCTTC. It encodes CASSRAGSGYGYTF.

The V call is TRBV5-1, the J call TRBJ1-6, with 10 bases matching TRBD1. CDR1 and CDR2 (germline): SGHRS, YFSETQ. CDR3 length: 14 residues. The trim removed 5 bases at V and 8 bases at J, leaving 4 bases unmatched. For the CDR3, the DNA is TGCGCCAGCAGAGAGACAGGGGGCTATTCACCCCTCCACTTT. Translating gives CASRETGGYSPLHF.

The chain links TRBV18 to TRBJ2-2; TRBD2 is a possible D gene (5 bases). Trimming left V 0 bases short and J 6 bases short, with 11 bases between. The CDR3 is 15 residues long. The germline V gene encodes CDR1 KGHSH and CDR2 LQKENI. The CDR3: CASSPPSVVPGELFF. The DNA for the CDR3 is TGTGCCAGCTCACCACCTAGCGTGGTGCCCGGGGAGCTGTTTTTT.

This chain uses TRBV30 with TRBJ2-1; 8 bases map to TRBD2. The CDR3 totals 15 residues. Unmatched junction bases numbered 3, after V lost 0 bases and J lost 2 bases. Per germline, CDR1 GTSNPN and CDR2 SVGIG (reference sequence). CDR3 nucleotides: TGTGCCTGGAGTGTACAAGCGGGAGCCTACAATGAGCAGTTCTTC. Its translation is CAWSVQAGAYNEQFF.

The rearrangement joins TRBV6-1 to TRBJ1-4; the match to TRBD1 covers 9 bases. V gave up 1 base and J gave up 8 bases; unmatched junction bases: 8. The CDR3 length is 16 residues. In germline, CDR1 is MNHNS, CDR2 SASEGT. For the CDR3, the DNA is TGTGCCAGCAGTGAAGGAATTGGGACAGGGCAAGAAAAACTGTTTTTT. It codes for CASSEGIGTGQEKLFF.

As regards this clone: Distinct nucleotide sequences in the sample also encode this CDR3. This sequence joins TRBV2 and TRBJ1-6; the D gene is possibly TRBD1 (5 bases). The CDR3 sequence is 13 residues long. The germline V gene has CDR1 SNHLY and CDR2 FYNNEI. The V end was cut by 1 base, the J end by 8 bases, with 6 bases between. In DNA form, the CDR3 reads TGTGCCAGCAGTGAAGGGGGGGATTCACCCCTCCACTTT. It encodes CASSEGGDSPLHF.

This clone was recorded once. The rearrangement links TRBV7-9 to TRBJ1-2; TRBD1 matches 12 bases. CDR3 length: 17 amino acids. V shed 4 bases, J shed 6 bases, and the junction held 12 bases outside the gene matches. CDR1 SEHNR and CDR2 FQNEAQ come from the germline V gene (reference sequence). Here the CDR3 reads CASSSTHPGTGGNGYTF. CDR3 nucleotides: TGTGCCAGCAGCTCGACCCACCCCGGGACAGGGGGCAATGGCTACACCTTC.

The chain couples TRBV3-1 (or the pseudogene TRBV3-2) to TRBJ2-1; 14 bases fit TRBD2. This CDR3 contains 18 residues. The J segment lost 6 bases and the V segment lost 0 bases, leaving 7 bases of the junction unmatched. Germline loops: CDR1 LGHDT, CDR2 YNNKEL (reference sequence). The CDR3 here is CASSQDATSGGVLNEQFF. CDR3 in DNA: TGTGCCAGCAGCCAAGATGCGACTAGCGGGGGGGTTCTCAATGAGCAGTTCTTC.